Listed below are T cell receptor beta chains from one sample, sequenced in a study of T-cell reconstitution after alpha-beta-depleted transplantation in children. Using its own MiXCR run on the PCR reads, TCRdb lists one record per CDR3 protein. This sample has about 980,000 distinct CDR3 sequences, with about 29% found just once. Sequenced here: PBMCs, mostly from graft donor cells, sampled 360 days after TCRalphabeta/CD19-depleted stem cell transplant. The receptors derive from a boy younger than two who had a stem cell transplant for SCID, so the T cells may come from the graft donor. Both conserved end residues are part of each CDR3. D genes are given only for firm matches. Not every row has a clone size; where given, it reads once, few, many or a size class.

NA	TRBV15	TRBJ2-1	NA	CATSRGRQAGYNEQFF	TGTGCCACCAGCAGAGGGAGACAGGCGGGGTACAATGAGCAGTTCTTC
NA	TRBV9	TRBJ1-2	few	CASSQDGRRTLYGYTF	TGTGCCAGCAGCCAAGACGGACGTAGGACCCTCTATGGCTACACCTTC
TRBD2	TRBV10-2	TRBJ2-1	NA	CASSDLAGATGKFF	TGCGCCAGCAGTGACCTAGCGGGGGCAACGGGGAAGTTCTTC
TRBD1	TRBV7-9	TRBJ2-7	NA	CASSLANLRDRAGEQYF	TGTGCCAGCAGCTTAGCGAATCTTCGGGACAGGGCTGGGGAGCAGTACTTC
NA	TRBV5-5	TRBJ2-7	NA	CASSREGGNYEQYF	TGTGCCAGCAGCCGCGAAGGGGGAAACTACGAGCAGTACTTC
NA	TRBV5-1	TRBJ2-7	NA	CASSLVTGNGEQYF	TGCGCCAGCAGCTTGGTGACAGGAAACGGCGAGCAGTACTTC
NA	TRBV19	TRBJ2-3	few	CASSIMGRRTDTQYF	TGTGCCAGTAGTATTATGGGGCGACGCACAGATACGCAGTATTTT
TRBD1	TRBV4-2	TRBJ1-2	NA	CASSQDRGQGDGYTF	TGTGCCAGCAGCCAAGACCGGGGACAGGGGGATGGCTACACCTTC
NA	TRBV5-1	TRBJ1-2	NA	CASSLYGPNYGYTF	TGCGCCAGCAGCTTGTACGGACCTAACTATGGCTACACCTTC
NA	TRBV20-1	TRBJ2-7	NA	CSALFQGKVSYEQYF	TGCAGTGCCCTGTTTCAGGGCAAGGTATCCTACGAGCAGTACTTC
TRBD2	TRBV20-1	TRBJ2-3	NA	CSVGGGITDTQYF	TGCAGTGTGGGGGGGGGGATCACAGATACGCAGTATTTT
NA	TRBV5-1	TRBJ1-1	once	CASSPAGFVESEAFF	TGCGCCAGCAGTCCTGCAGGGTTCGTAGAGAGCGAAGCTTTCTTT
TRBD1	TRBV24-1	TRBJ2-3	few	CATSDPDRGDTQYF	TGTGCCACCAGTGACCCGGACAGGGGAGATACGCAGTATTTT
NA	TRBV5-1	TRBJ2-7	NA	CASSSSQGSVYEQYF	TGCGCCAGCAGCTCTTCCCAGGGCTCGGTTTACGAGCAGTACTTC
NA	TRBV12-3/TRBV12-4	TRBJ1-3	NA	CASGLRGNTIYF	TGTGCCAGCGGACTAAGGGGAAACACCATATATTTT
NA	TRBV15	TRBJ1-5	NA	CATSLEFNQPQHF	TGTGCCACCAGCTTGGAATTCAATCAGCCCCAGCATTTT
NA	TRBV29-1	TRBJ2-7	NA	CSVDPGRQDEQYF	TGCAGCGTTGACCCAGGGCGGCAGGACGAGCAGTACTTC
TRBD1	TRBV12-3/TRBV12-4	TRBJ2-7	few	CASSPQRQGARYF	TGTGCCAGCAGTCCCCAACGACAGGGGGCAAGGTACTTC
NA	TRBV4-1	TRBJ1-1	few	CASSQDSGFRTEAFF	TGCGCCAGCAGCCAAGATAGTGGATTTCGGACTGAAGCTTTCTTT
NA	TRBV6-2/TRBV6-3	TRBJ2-7	NA	CASSYSSGGPYMYEQYF	TGTGCCAGCAGTTATTCGTCTGGGGGGCCCTATATGTACGAGCAGTACTTC
NA	TRBV4-1	TRBJ2-3	NA	CASSQDKGPGGDTQYF	TGCGCCAGCAGCCAAGATAAAGGGCCAGGTGGAGATACGCAGTATTTT
NA	TRBV5-1	TRBJ2-4	few	CASSLGHWRVGENIQYF	TGCGCCAGCAGCTTGGGTCATTGGAGGGTTGGCGAAAACATTCAGTACTTC
NA	TRBV5-1	TRBJ2-7	many	CASSPGTVSSYEQYF	TGTGCCAGCAGCCCCGGGACGGTTTCTTCCTACGAGCAGTACTTC
TRBD2	TRBV11-2	TRBJ2-1	NA	CASSARLAGVGNEQFF	TGTGCCAGCAGCGCCCGACTAGCGGGGGTCGGCAATGAGCAGTTCTTC
NA	TRBV20-1	TRBJ2-7	NA	CSARGRGTYEQYF	TGCAGTGCTAGGGGGCGGGGAACCTACGAGCAGTACTTC
NA	TRBV10-3	TRBJ2-5	NA	CAISDWMGGETQYF	TGTGCCATCAGTGATTGGATGGGAGGAGAGACCCAGTACTTC
NA	TRBV7-2	TRBJ2-3	few	CASSLGGPRGDTQYF	TGTGCCAGCAGCTTAGGGGGGCCCAGGGGAGATACGCAGTATTTT
TRBD1	TRBV11-1	TRBJ2-7	NA	CASSSGQGELGSYEQYF	TGTGCCAGCAGCTCCGGACAGGGAGAGCTAGGGTCCTACGAGCAGTACTTC
NA	TRBV4-2	TRBJ1-1	few	CGSQGGGRPDTEAFF	TGTGGGTCACAAGGCGGGGGCCGTCCAGACACTGAAGCTTTCTTT
NA	TRBV5-1	TRBJ2-3	NA	CASSLRGFMKMDTQYF	TGCGCCAGCAGCTTGAGGGGTTTCATGAAAATGGATACGCAGTATTTT
TRBD1	TRBV20-1	TRBJ1-2	NA	CSASGGGGYGYTF	TGCAGTGCTTCAGGGGGCGGCGGGTATGGCTACACCTTC
TRBD2	TRBV5-1	TRBJ2-2	NA	CASSLADWRGGVSGELFF	TGCGCCAGCAGCTTGGCCGATTGGCGGGGGGGCGTTTCCGGGGAGCTGTTTTTT
NA	TRBV7-2	TRBJ2-2	NA	CASSLEGIAGGELFF	TGTGCCAGCAGCTTAGAGGGGATCGCTGGCGGGGAGCTGTTTTTT
NA	TRBV2	TRBJ2-1	many	CASSEGGVRYNEQFF	TGTGCCAGCAGTGAGGGCGGGGTACGTTACAATGAGCAGTTCTTC
TRBD2	TRBV6-1	TRBJ2-5	NA	CASSPTSGGAKTQYF	TGTGCCAGCAGTCCGACTAGCGGGGGGGCCAAGACCCAGTACTTC
NA	TRBV20-1	TRBJ2-7	NA	CSARLGGGLEQYF	TGCAGTGCTAGACTGGGGGGGGGCCTCGAGCAGTACTTC
NA	TRBV3-1	TRBJ2-4	few	CASSQRAGAKNIQYF	TGTGCCAGCAGCCAGCGGGCGGGAGCCAAAAACATTCAGTACTTC
NA	TRBV10-3	TRBJ2-3	few	CAISDVNPGHGTDTQYF	TGTGCCATCAGTGACGTAAATCCGGGACACGGCACAGATACGCAGTATTTT
TRBD2	TRBV9	TRBJ2-5	few	CASSVASSGGLQETQYF	TGTGCCAGCAGCGTCGCGTCTAGCGGGGGGCTCCAAGAGACCCAGTACTTC
TRBD1	TRBV29-1	TRBJ1-4	few	CSVGDSGEKLFF	TGCAGCGTTGGGGACAGCGGGGAAAAACTGTTTTTT
TRBD1	TRBV12-3/TRBV12-4	TRBJ1-1	few	CASSYEDRGNTEAFF	TGTGCCAGCAGTTACGAGGACAGGGGGAACACTGAAGCTTTCTTT
NA	TRBV4-1	TRBJ1-2	NA	CASSQDRGANGYTF	TGCGCCAGCAGCCAAGATAGGGGAGCCAATGGCTACACCTTC
NA	TRBV20-1	TRBJ2-3	NA	CSAQGLSADTQYF	TGCAGTGCGCAGGGACTGAGCGCAGATACGCAGTATTTT
NA	TRBV25-1	TRBJ1-3	NA	CASSELGVRSGNTIYF	TGTGCCAGCAGTGAATTGGGCGTTCGCTCTGGAAACACCATATATTTT
NA	TRBV12-3/TRBV12-4	TRBJ2-7	few	CASSYLWGSGEQYF	TGTGCCAGCAGCTACCTGTGGGGTTCTGGCGAGCAGTACTTC
NA	TRBV5-1	TRBJ2-3	NA	CASSLEGGGPDTQYF	TGCGCCAGCAGCTTGGAGGGAGGAGGGCCAGATACGCAGTATTTT
TRBD2	TRBV4-3	TRBJ2-4	NA	CASSPRSGGEANIQYF	TGCGCCAGCAGCCCCCGCAGCGGGGGTGAGGCGAACATTCAGTACTTC
NA	TRBV5-6	TRBJ1-4	few	CASSLHLSGALF	TGTGCCAGCAGCCTGCACCTCTCCGGGGCCCTGTTT
NA	TRBV28	TRBJ2-7	NA	CASSSRNGAYYEQYF	TGTGCCAGCAGTTCGCGAAATGGGGCGTACTACGAGCAGTACTTC
NA	TRBV12-3/TRBV12-4	TRBJ2-3	few	CASGIRPTDTQYF	TGTGCCAGCGGCATAAGGCCCACAGATACGCAGTATTTT
NA	TRBV12-3/TRBV12-4	TRBJ1-4	few	CASSFHGANEKLFF	TGTGCCAGCAGTTTCCACGGGGCTAATGAAAAACTGTTTTTT
NA	TRBV2	TRBJ1-1	few	CASSEGIEAFF	TGTGCCAGCAGTGAAGGGATTGAAGCTTTCTTT